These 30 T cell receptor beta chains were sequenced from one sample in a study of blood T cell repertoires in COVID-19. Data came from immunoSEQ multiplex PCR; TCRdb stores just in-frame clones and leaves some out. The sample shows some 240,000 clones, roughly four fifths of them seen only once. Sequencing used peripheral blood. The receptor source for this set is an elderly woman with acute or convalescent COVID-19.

The CDR3 protein is CASSPGRGSNTEAFF. The CDR3 DNA follows: TGTGCCAGCTCACCCGGGAGGGGGTCGAACACTGAAGCTTTCTTT. The V gene is TRBV18, the J gene TRBJ1-1; TRBD1 might be the D (6 bases). Germline V gene lookup returns CDR1 KGHSH and CDR2 LQKENI. This CDR3 is 15 amino acids long. The V end lost 3 bases, the J end lost 1 base, and 12 bases lay between the germline ends.

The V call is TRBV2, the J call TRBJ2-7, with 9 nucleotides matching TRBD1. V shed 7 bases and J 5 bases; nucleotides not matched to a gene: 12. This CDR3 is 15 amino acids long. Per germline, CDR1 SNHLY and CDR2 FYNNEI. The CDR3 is CASTPQGQGSHEQYF. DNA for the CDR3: TGTGCCAGCACTCCTCAAGGACAGGGGAGTCACGAGCAGTACTTC. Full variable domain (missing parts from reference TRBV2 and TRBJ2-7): EPEVTQTPSHQVTQMGQEVILRCVPISNHLYFYWYRQILGQKVEFLVSFYNNEISEKSEIFDDQFSVERPDGSNFTLKIRSTKLEDSAMYFCASTPQGQGSHEQYFGPGTRLTVT.

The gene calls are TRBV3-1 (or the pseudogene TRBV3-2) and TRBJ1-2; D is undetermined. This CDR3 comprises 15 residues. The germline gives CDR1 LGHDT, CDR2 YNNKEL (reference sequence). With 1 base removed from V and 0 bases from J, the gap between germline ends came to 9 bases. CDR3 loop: CASSQAGRTNYGYTF. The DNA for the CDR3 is TGTGCCAGCAGCCAAGCAGGCAGGACTAACTATGGCTACACCTTC.

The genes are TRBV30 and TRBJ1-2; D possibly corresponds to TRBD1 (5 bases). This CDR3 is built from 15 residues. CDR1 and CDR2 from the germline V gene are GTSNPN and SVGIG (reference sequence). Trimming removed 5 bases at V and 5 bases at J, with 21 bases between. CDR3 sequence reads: CAWDPGLGGSYGYTF. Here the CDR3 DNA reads TGTGCCTGGGACCCGGGACTGGGAGGAAGTTATGGCTACACCTTC.

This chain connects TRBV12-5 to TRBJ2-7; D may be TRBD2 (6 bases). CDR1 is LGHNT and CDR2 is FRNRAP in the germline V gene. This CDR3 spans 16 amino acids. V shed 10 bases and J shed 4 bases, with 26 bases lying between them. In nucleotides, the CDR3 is TGTGCTATCATAAGGGAGCGGAGGGGAAGACATTACGAGCAGTACTTC. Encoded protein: CAIIRERRGRHYEQYF.

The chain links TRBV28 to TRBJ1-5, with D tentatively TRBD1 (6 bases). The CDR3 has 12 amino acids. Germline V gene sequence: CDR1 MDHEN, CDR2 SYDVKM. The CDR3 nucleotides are TGTGGGAGCCGGACAGGCAATCAGCCCCAGCATTTT. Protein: CGSRTGNQPQHF.

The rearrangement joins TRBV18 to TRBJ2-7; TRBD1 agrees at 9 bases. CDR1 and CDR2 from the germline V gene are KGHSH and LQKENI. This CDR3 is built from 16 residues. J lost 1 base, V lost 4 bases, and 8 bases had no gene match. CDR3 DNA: TGTGCCAGCTCACTTCTCCCGGGACAGGGTTCCTACGAGCAGTACTTC. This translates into CASSLLPGQGSYEQYF.

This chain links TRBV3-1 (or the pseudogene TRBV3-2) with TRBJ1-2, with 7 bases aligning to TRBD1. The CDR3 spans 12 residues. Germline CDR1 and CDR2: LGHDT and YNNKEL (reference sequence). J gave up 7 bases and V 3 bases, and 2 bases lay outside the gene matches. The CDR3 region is CASSQAGGGYTF. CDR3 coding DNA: TGTGCCAGCAGCCAGGCAGGGGGTGGCTACACCTTC.

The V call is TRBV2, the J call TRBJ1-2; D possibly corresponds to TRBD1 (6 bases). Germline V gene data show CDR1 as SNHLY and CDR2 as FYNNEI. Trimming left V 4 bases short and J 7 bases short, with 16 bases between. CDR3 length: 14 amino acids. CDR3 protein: CASSVVGGLVGYTF. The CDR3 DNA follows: TGTGCCAGCAGTGTTGTAGGGGGATTAGTTGGCTACACCTTC.

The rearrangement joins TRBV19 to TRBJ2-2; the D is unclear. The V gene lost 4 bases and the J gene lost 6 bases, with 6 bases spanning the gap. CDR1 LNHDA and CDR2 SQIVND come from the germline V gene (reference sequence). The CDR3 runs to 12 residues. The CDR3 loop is CASSKWPGELFF. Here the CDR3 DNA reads TGTGCCAGTAGTAAGTGGCCCGGGGAGCTGTTTTTT.

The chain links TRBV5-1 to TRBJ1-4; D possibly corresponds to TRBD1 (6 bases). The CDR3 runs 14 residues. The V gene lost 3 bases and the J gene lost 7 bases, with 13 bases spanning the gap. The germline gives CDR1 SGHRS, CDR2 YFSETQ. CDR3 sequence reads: CASSSTGFGEKLFF. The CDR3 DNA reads TGCGCCAGCAGCTCCACAGGGTTTGGTGAAAAACTGTTTTTT.

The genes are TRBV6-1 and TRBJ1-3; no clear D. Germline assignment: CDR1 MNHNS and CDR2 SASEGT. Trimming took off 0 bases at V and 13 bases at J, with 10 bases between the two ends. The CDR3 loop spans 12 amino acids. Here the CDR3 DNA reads TGTGCCAGCAGTGAAGCGGTCCGGGGAATATATTTT. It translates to CASSEAVRGIYF.

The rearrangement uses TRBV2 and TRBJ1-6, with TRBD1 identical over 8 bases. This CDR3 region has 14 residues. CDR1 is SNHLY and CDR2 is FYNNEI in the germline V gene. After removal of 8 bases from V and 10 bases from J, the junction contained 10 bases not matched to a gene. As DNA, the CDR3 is TGTGCCAGCGCAGGGGGCCGGCTAGGATCACCCCTCCACTTT. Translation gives CASAGGRLGSPLHF.

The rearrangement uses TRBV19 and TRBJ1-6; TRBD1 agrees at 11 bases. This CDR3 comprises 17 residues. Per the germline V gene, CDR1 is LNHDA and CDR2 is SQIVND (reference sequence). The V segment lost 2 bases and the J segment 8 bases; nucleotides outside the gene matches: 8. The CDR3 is CASSILVPDRGHSPLHF. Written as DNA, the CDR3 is TGTGCCAGTAGTATACTAGTACCGGACAGGGGGCATTCACCCCTCCACTTT.

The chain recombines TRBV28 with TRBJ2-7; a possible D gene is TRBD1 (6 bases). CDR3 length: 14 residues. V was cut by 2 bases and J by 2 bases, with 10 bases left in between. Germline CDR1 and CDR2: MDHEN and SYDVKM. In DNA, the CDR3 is TGTGCCAGCAGTTTAGGGGGCAGCCCCTACGAGCAGTACTTC. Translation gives CASSLGGSPYEQYF.

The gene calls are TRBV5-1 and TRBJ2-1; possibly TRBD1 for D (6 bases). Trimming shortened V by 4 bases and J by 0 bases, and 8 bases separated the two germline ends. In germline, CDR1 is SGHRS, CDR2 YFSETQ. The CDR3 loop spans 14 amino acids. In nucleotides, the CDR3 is TGCGCCAGCAGCGCGGACAGCTCCTACAATGAGCAGTTCTTC. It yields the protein CASSADSSYNEQFF.

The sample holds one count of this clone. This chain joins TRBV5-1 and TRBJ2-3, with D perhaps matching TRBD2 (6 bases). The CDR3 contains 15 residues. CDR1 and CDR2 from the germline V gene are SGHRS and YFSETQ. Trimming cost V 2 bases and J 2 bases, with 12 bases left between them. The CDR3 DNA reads TGCGCCAGCAGCTTCGGACCGGGACTCACAGATACGCAGTATTTT. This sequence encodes CASSFGPGLTDTQYF. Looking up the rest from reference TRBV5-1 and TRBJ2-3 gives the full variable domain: KAGVTQTPRYLIKTRGQQVTLSCSPISGHRSVSWYQQTPGQGLQFLFEYFSETQRNKGNFPGRFSGRQFSNSRSEMNVSTLELGDSALYLCASSFGPGLTDTQYFGPGTRLTVL.

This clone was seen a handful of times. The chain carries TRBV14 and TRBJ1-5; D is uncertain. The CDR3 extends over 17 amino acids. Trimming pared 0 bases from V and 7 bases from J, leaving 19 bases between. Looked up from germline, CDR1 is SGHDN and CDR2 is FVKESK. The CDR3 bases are TGTGCCAGCAGCCAAGAAGTGCCAGGTCAGGATGGCCAGCCCCAGCATTTT. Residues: CASSQEVPGQDGQPQHF. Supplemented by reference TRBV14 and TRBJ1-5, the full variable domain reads EAGVTQFPSHSVIEKGQTVTLRCDPISGHDNLYWYRRVMGKEIKFLLHFVKESKQDESGMPNNRFLAERTGGTYSTLKVQPAELEDSGVYFCASSQEVPGQDGQPQHFGDGTRLSIL.

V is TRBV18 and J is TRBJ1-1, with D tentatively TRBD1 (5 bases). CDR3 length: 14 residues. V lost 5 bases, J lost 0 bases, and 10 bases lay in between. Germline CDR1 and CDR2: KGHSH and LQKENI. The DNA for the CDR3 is TGTGCCAGCTCAACGACAGATATGAACACTGAAGCTTTCTTT. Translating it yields CASSTTDMNTEAFF.

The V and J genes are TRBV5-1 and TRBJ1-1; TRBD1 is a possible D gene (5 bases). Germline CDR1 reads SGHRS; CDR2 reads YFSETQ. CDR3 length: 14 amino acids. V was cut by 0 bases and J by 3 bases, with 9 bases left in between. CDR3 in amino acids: CASSLAAGYTEAFF. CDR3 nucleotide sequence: TGCGCCAGCAGCTTGGCGGCAGGGTACACTGAAGCTTTCTTT.

CDR3 protein: CASSPGQIHYGYTF. CDR3 coding DNA: TGTGCCAGCAGCCCAGGACAGATCCACTATGGCTACACCTTC. V and J are TRBV5-6 and TRBJ1-2; D is perhaps TRBD1 (6 bases). V was pared by 4 bases and J by 3 bases, with 13 bases between. This CDR3 has 14 residues. CDR1 SGHDT and CDR2 YYEEEE come from the germline V gene.

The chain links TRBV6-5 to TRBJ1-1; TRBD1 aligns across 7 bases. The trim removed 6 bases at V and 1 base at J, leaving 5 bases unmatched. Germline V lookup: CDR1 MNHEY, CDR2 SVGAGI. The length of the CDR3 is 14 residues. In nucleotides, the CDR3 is TGTGCCAGCAGCCGCAGACAGGGGAACACTGAAGCTTTCTTT. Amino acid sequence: CASSRRQGNTEAFF.

The CDR3 loop reads CASSSAAGRGTQYNEQFF. The CDR3 coding sequence is TGTGCCAGCAGTTCCGCCGCGGGGCGGGGGACCCAATACAATGAGCAGTTCTTC. The gene calls are TRBV28 and TRBJ2-1, with TRBD2 matching over 7 bases. This CDR3 contains 18 residues. The V gene's germline CDR1 is MDHEN and CDR2 SYDVKM. V gave up 4 bases and J gave up 4 bases; unmatched junction bases: 16.

The CDR3 sequence: CASSIRGGAGTDTQYF. In nucleotides, the CDR3 is TGTGCCAGTAGTATTCGTGGGGGGGCGGGCACAGATACGCAGTATTTT. The chain is built from TRBV19 and TRBJ2-3; D perhaps matches TRBD2 (7 bases). Trimming took 3 bases from V and 1 from J, leaving 14 bases between them. The CDR3 consists of 16 residues. Germline V gene sequence: CDR1 LNHDA, CDR2 SQIVND (reference sequence).

As DNA, the CDR3 is TGTGCCAGCAGCCTAAGTGGCCAAGAGACCCAGTACTTC. Translation: CASSLSGQETQYF. The chain joins TRBV11-3 to TRBJ2-5; D call uncertain. V lost 5 bases and J 1 base, leaving 8 bases between the germline ends. The CDR3 loop spans 13 amino acids. From germline, CDR1 is SGHNT and CDR2 YENEEA.

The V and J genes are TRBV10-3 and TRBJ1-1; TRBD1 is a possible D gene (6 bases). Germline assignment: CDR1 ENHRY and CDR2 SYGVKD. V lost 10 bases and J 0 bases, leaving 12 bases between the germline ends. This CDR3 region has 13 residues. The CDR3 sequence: CATRQALNTEAFF. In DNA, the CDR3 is TGTGCCACCAGACAGGCCTTGAACACTGAAGCTTTCTTT.

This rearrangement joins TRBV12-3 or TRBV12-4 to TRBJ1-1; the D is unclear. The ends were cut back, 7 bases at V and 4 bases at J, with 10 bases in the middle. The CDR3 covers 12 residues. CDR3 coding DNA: TGTGCCAGCACGCGTGGGAGCACTGAAGCTTTCTTT. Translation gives CASTRGSTEAFF.

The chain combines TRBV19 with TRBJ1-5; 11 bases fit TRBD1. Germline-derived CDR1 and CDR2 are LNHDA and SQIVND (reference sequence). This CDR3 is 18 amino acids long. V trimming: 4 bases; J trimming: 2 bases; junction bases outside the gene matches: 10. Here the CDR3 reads CASSTGQGAWYGNQPQHF. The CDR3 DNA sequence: TGTGCCAGTAGTACAGGACAGGGGGCTTGGTATGGCAATCAGCCCCAGCATTTT.

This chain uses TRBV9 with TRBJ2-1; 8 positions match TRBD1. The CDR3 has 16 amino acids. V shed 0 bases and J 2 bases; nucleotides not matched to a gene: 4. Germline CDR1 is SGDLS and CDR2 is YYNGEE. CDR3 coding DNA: TGTGCCAGCAGCGTAGGCCCAGGGGGCGCCTACAATGAGCAGTTCTTC. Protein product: CASSVGPGGAYNEQFF.

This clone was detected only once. Here the CDR3 DNA reads TGTGCCAGCAGTGACCCCCGGGGTACGAGCTACGAGCAGTACTTC. This encodes CASSDPRGTSYEQYF. The chain recombines TRBV25-1 with TRBJ2-7, with TRBD2 as a possible D gene (5 bases). CDR1 is MGHDK, CDR2 SYGVNS, per germline. CDR3 length equals 15 residues. Between the trimmed V and J ends, which lost 3 bases and 3 bases, there was a span of 15 bases.